This T cell receptor beta chain was identified during a study of blood T cell repertoires in COVID-19 (dated by TCRdb to the early 2020s). About the investigation overall: The collaborator samples originated in the United States, Italy and Spain and spanned the acute and convalescent phases of COVID-19. The material from the prospective study consisted of cDNA or gDNA derived from T cells, B-cell-depleted T cells, or PBMCs. The dataset comprised deeply sampled blood TCRbeta repertoires from subjects exposed to, actively infected with, or recovered from COVID-19. A freely available public database, intended as a resource for researchers studying the immune response to SARS-CoV-2, is where the repertoires were released. The samples were drawn from the first 160 participants of the ongoing ImmuneRACE study and from more than 1,000 subjects provided by 6 global collaborators. Nearly every sample came with metadata listing a de-identified subject ID, COVID-19 status, age in years and sex. Where available, HLA class I and class II types were obtained from metadata supplied by the sample provider rather than from assay-based typing. Study-wide conclusions, independent of this receptor: How much clinical and demographic metadata was included differed by source and by participant, and the metadata was provided uncurated.

Each collaborating institution followed its own protocols to collect whole blood in K2EDTA tubes. Collaborator samples were shipped for TCRbeta analysis as frozen whole blood, isolated PBMCs, or DNA extracted from either sample type. This clone was detected many times. The antigen it binds to is not known. The junction and the germline gene differ at one end; a read error may be behind it. TCRbeta CDR3 regions were amplified from genomic DNA by means of the immunoSEQ Assay, a bias-controlled multiplex PCR. In the original analysis: Nucleated cell counts per sample were estimated from amplification of reference gene primers within the assay. To quantify the absolute abundance of each unique TCRbeta CDR3 rearrangement, sequence reads were collapsed and filtered. For each sample, productive Simpson clonality was calculated as the square root of Simpson's diversity index across productive rearrangements. As stored in TCRdb, this immuneACCESS dataset retains in-frame rearrangements with V and J assigned. A fraction of the clones does not appear; measured against another copy, unresolved V genes explain less than half of the discrepancy, and the remainder lacks a known reason. V, J and clone size are those of that table, while D and trimming were read from the DNA. The sample table records about 110,000 clones; over 65% of these occur just once. About 8.1% of the sample is taken by the ten largest.

From the cysteine through the phenylalanine, the CDR3 covers 18 amino acids. Only the CDR3 DNA is retained, 54 bases long and in frame from the first base. The germline V gene (reference sequence) provides CDR1 SGHAT and CDR2 FQDESV. This clonotype was sampled from a woman aged 40 to 50 with acute or convalescent COVID-19. The sequenced sample was peripheral blood. The chain joins TRBV11-1 to TRBJ1-6; the central 7 bases match TRBD1. The CDR3 protein sequence reads: CASSIASPRDRRNSPLHF. At the DNA level, the sequence is TGTGCCAGCAGCATAGCCTCTCCCCGGGACAGAAGAAATTCACCCCTCCACTTT.